This T cell receptor (beta chain) was recorded in a study of CD8 T cells in Susac syndrome. The TEMRA cells underwent FACS enrichment, while the CD8+ and CD4+ T cells underwent negative isolation. CDR1 and CDR2 (germline): SEHNR, FQNEAQ (reference sequence). This CDR3 region has 17 residues. V was trimmed by 5 bases and J by 7 bases, leaving 27 bases between them. Comment on this clonotype: Its antigen is not identified.

When the RNA was reverse transcribed, random hexamers were used with an input of about 0.5 to 1 ug. The immunoSEQ assay covered 54 Vbeta and 13 Jbeta segments for CDR3. TCRdb passed the immunoSEQ multiplex PCR reads through MiXCR, listing each CDR3 protein once. The sample lists 150,000 to 200,000 distinct CDR3 sequences, 90% to 95% occurring once. Whole-study results and caveats: As the study acknowledged, the number of individuals in its TCR sequencing and HLA analysis was relatively small.

The rearrangement uses TRBV7-9 and TRBJ2-7; possibly TRBD1 for D (6 bases). Sequencing was performed on CD4+ T cells from PBMCs. This sequence originates from a human donor in good health. CDR3 amino acids: CASSNHRDITFSGEQYF. The CDR3, as DNA: TGTGCCAGCAGCAACCACCGGGACATCACCTTCTCTGGGGAGCAGTACTTC. The full variable domain, in which reference TRBV7-9 and TRBJ2-7 provide the parts outside the CDR3, is DTGVSQNPRHKITKRGQNVTFRCDPISEHNRLYWYRQTLGQGPEFLTYFQNEAQLEKSRLLSDRFSAERPKGSFSTLEIQRTEQGDSAMYLCASSNHRDITFSGEQYFGPGTRLTVT.